The clone carrying this TCR beta chain was picked up one time. The V and J ends lost 3 bases and 5 bases respectively, with 7 bases between them. CDR1 and CDR2 (germline): SEHNR, FQNEAQ (reference sequence). This CDR3 contains 12 residues. TCRdb fed the 5' RACE reads into MiXCR, producing one record per CDR3 protein. Found here are 400,000 to 450,000 distinct CDR3 sequences, about 19% of them singletons; the top ten hold over 15%. The source of the sample is a study of T cells after yellow fever vaccination. This specimen consisted of PBMCs, obtained before the yellow fever booster vaccination. The chain uses TRBV7-9 and TRBJ1-2, with D unresolved. This receptor was identified in a man aged 18 to 35 who received the YFV17D yellow fever vaccine. This CDR3 is CASSFDLYGYTF. As DNA, the CDR3 is TGTGCCAGCAGCTTTGACTTGTATGGCTACACCTTC. The variable domain in full, completed from reference TRBV7-9 and TRBJ1-2, reads DTGVSQNPRHKITKRGQNVTFRCDPISEHNRLYWYRQTLGQGPEFLTYFQNEAQLEKSRLLSDRFSAERPKGSFSTLEIQRTEQGDSAMYLCASSFDLYGYTFGSGTRLTVV.